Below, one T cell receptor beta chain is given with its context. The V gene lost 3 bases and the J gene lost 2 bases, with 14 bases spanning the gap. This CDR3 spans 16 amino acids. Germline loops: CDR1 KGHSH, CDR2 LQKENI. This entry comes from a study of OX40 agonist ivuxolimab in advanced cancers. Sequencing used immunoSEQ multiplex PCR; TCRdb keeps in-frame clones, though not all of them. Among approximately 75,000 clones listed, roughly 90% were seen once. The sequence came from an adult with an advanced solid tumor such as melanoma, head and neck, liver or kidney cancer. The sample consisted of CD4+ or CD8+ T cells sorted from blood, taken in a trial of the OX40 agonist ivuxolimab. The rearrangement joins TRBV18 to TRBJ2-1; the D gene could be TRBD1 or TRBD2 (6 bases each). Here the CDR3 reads CASSPQEGEAYNEQFF. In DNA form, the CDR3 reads TGTGCCAGCTCACCCCAGGAGGGGGAAGCCTACAATGAGCAGTTCTTC.